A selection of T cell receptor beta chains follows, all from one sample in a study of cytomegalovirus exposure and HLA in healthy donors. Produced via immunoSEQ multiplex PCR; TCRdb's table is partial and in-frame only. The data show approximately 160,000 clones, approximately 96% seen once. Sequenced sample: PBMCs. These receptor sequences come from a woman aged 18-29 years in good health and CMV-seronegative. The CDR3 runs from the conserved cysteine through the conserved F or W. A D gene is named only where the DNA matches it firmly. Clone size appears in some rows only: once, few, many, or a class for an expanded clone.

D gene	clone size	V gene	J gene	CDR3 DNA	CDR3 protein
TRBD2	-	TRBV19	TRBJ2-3	TGTGCCAGTAGTGCCCCGGGACTAGCGGGGGGGCGGAGGACAGATACGCAGTATTTT	CASSAPGLAGGRRTDTQYF
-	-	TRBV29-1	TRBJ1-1	TGCAGCGTTGAAATTCAGGCGAACACTGAAGCTTTCTTT	CSVEIQANTEAFF
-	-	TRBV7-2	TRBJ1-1	TGTGCCAGCAGCCAGCGGGCAAAACTCACTGAAGCTTTCTTT	CASSQRAKLTEAFF
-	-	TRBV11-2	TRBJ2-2	TGTGCCAGCAGCCCCGGGACATTGAACACCGGGGAGCTGTTTTTT	CASSPGTLNTGELFF
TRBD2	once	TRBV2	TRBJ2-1	TGTGCCAGCAGTGAAGTTTCTAGCGGGGGGTTAAATGAGCAGTTCTTC	CASSEVSSGGLNEQFF
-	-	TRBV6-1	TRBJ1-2	TGTGCCAGCAGTGAAACTACTTCACACTATGGCTACACCTTC	CASSETTSHYGYTF
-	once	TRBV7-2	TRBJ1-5	TGTGCCAGCAGCTTAGTTAGTAGCAATCAGCCCCAGCATTTT	CASSLVSSNQPQHF
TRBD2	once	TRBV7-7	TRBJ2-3	TGTGCTAGCAGCCCCGGGACTAGCGGCACAGATACGCAGTATTTT	CASSPGTSGTDTQYF
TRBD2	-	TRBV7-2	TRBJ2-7	TGTGCCAGCAGCTCTTCTAGCGGGGGCCCATACGAGCAGTACTTC	CASSSSSGGPYEQYF
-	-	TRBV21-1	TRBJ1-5	TGTGCCAGCAGCAGACCGGGACATCCTAATCAGCCCCAGCATTTT	CASSRPGHPNQPQHF
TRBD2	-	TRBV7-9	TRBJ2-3	TGTGCCAGCAGCTTTACTAGCGGGGGCGCAGATACGCAGTATTTT	CASSFTSGGADTQYF
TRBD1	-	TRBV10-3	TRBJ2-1	TGTGCCATCTTACAGGGGGCATCCTACAATGAGCAGTTCTTC	CAILQGASYNEQFF
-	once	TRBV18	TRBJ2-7	TGTGCCAGCTCACCAGGACAGACCTACGAGCAGTACTTC	CASSPGQTYEQYF
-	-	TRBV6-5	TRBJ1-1	TGTGCCAGCAGGATCGGGGGTAGGACTGAAGCTTTCTTT	CASRIGGRTEAFF
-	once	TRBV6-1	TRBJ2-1	TGTGCCAGCAGTGAAGTAAGACGGAGCGAGCAGTTCTTC	CASSEVRRSEQFF
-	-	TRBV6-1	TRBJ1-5	TGTGCCAGCATTGGGCAGTACAATCAGCCCCAGCATTTT	CASIGQYNQPQHF
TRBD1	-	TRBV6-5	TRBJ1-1	TGTGCCAGCAGTAGACAGGGGCGGACTGAAGCTTTCTTT	CASSRQGRTEAFF
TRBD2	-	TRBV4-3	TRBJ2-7	TGCGCCAGCAGCCCCGGACTAGCGGGGTTCTACGAGCAGTACTTC	CASSPGLAGFYEQYF
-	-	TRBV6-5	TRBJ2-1	TGTGCCAGCGAACCTACGGGGAGATCCTACAATGAGCAGTTCTTC	CASEPTGRSYNEQFF
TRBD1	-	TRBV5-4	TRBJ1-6	TGTGCCAGCAGCTTGCGGGACAGGGATAATTCACCCCTCCACTTT	CASSLRDRDNSPLHF
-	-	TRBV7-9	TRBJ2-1	TGTGCCAGCAGCTTCTTAAACAATGAGCAGTTCTTC	CASSFLNNEQFF
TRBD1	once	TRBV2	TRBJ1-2	TGTGCCAGCAGTTCGACAGGGGACGGATATGGCTACACCTTC	CASSSTGDGYGYTF
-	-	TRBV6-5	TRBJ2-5	TGTGCCAGCAGTTACTCGGGCCAGACCCAAGAGACCCAGTACTTC	CASSYSGQTQETQYF
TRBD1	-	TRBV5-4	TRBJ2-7	TGTGCCAGCAGCCCCCAAGGGACAGGAGCCTACGAGCAGTACTTC	CASSPQGTGAYEQYF
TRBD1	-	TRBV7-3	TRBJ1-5	TGTGCCAGCAGCTACAGGACAGGGCAAAAGCCCCAGCATTTT	CASSYRTGQKPQHF
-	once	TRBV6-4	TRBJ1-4	TGTGCCAGCAGTGTCAGTGTCCGCGAAAAACTGTTTTTT	CASSVSVREKLFF
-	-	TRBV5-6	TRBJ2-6	TGTGCCAGCAGCCCGATCCAACTGGTAGAGGGGGCCAACGTCCTGACTTTC	CASSPIQLVEGANVLTF
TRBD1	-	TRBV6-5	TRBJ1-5	TGTGCCAGCAGTTCCGGGACAGGGGACAATCAGCCCCAGCATTTT	CASSSGTGDNQPQHF
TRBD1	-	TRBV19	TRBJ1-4	TGTGCCAGTAGTATAGTGGGGACAGGGAGTGAAAAACTGTTTTTT	CASSIVGTGSEKLFF
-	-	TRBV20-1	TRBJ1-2	TGCTGGGAGGTGGATGGCTACACCTTC	CWEVDGYTF
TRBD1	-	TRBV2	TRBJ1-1	TGTGCCAGCAGTCCAGGACAGGGGGCCAACACTGAAGCTTTCTTT	CASSPGQGANTEAFF
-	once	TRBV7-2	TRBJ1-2	TGTGCCAGCAGCTTAGGAGGGGGAGGGAGGGCAGGACAACGCTACACCTTC	CASSLGGGGRAGQRYTF
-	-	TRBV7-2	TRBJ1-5	TGTGCCAGCAGCTCACAGGGCAATCAGCCCCAGCATTTT	CASSSQGNQPQHF
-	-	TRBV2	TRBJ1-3	TGTGCCAGCAGTGAAGGAGTCACCGGAAACACCATATATTTT	CASSEGVTGNTIYF
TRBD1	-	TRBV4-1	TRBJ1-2	TGCGCCAGCAGCCAAGTTCTCCGGGACAGTAACTATGGCTACACCTTC	CASSQVLRDSNYGYTF
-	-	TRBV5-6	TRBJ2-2	TGTGCCAGCAGCTCTACAGGGCCCGGGGAGCTGTTTTTT	CASSSTGPGELFF
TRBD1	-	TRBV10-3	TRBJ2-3	TGTGCCATCAGTGACGGGACAGGGTTTACAGATACGCAGTATTTT	CAISDGTGFTDTQYF
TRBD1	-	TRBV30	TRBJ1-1	TGTGCCGCCCGGACAGGGGCGGACACTGAAGCTTTCTTT	CAARTGADTEAFF
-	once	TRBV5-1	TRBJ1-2	TGCGCCAGCAGCCACGACCGGGGTATTGACGCCCCCTATGGCTACACCTTC	CASSHDRGIDAPYGYTF
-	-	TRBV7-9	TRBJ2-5	TGTGCCAGCAGCTACGAGGGTGTGTACCAAGAGACCCAGTACTTC	CASSYEGVYQETQYF
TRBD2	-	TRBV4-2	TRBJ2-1	TGTGCCAGCAGCCAAGAAAGCGGGAGCTCCTACAATGAGCAGTTCTTC	CASSQESGSSYNEQFF
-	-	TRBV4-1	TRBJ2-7	TGCGCCAGCAGCCAAGCCGGGAGTCGCGAGCAGTACTTC	CASSQAGSREQYF
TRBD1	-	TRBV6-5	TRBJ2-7	TGTGCCAGCAGTCGACAGGGGATCGGCGAGCAGTACTTC	CASSRQGIGEQYF
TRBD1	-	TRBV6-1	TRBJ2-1	TGTGCCAGCAGCCAGGGACAGGGGCCCCGTAATGAGCAGTTCTTC	CASSQGQGPRNEQFF
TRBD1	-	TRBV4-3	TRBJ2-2	TGCGCCAGCAGCCAAACAGGGGAATTGAACACCGGGGAGCTGTTTTTT	CASSQTGELNTGELFF
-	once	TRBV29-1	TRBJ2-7	TGCAGCGTTTTTACAGGATCCTACGAGCAGTACTTC	CSVFTGSYEQYF
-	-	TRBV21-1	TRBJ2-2	TGTGCCAGCAGCTCCCGGTTCGGGAGCGGGGGGGCCCCCCCGAACACCGGGGAGCTGTTTTTT	CASSSRFGSGGAPPNTGELFF
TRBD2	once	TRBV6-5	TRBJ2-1	TGTGCCAGCAGGATGGGACTAGCGGGGGTGGGTGAGCAGTTCTTC	CASRMGLAGVGEQFF
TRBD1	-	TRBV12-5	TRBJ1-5	TGTGCTAGTCGCTCAGGGGGGACCGAGCATCAGCCCCAGCATTTT	CASRSGGTEHQPQHF
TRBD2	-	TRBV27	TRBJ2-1	TGTGCCAGCAGTTTGACTAGCGGGGGGAGGAATGAGCAGTTCTTC	CASSLTSGGRNEQFF
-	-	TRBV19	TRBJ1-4	TGTGCCACCCGCCAGGCAGAAACTAATGAAAAACTGTTTTTT	CATRQAETNEKLFF
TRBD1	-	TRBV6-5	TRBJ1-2	TGTGCCAGCAGTTACAGGACAGGGGCGAACTATGGCTACACCTTC	CASSYRTGANYGYTF